This T cell receptor beta chain came from a study of T cell responses to AZD1222 COVID-19 vaccine. Assay used: immunoSEQ multiplex PCR; TCRdb lists only in-frame clones, some missing. The profile shows roughly 49,000 clones, 65% to 85% of them singletons. CDR3 length equals 15 residues. V was cut by 5 bases and J by 1 base, with 13 bases left in between. Germline V CDR1 and CDR2: SGHDT, YYEEEE. Source: peripheral blood, taken on day 0 of MenACWY control vaccination. V gene TRBV5-6 combines with J gene TRBJ1-5; no definite D call. The receptor was derived from an adult in good health. This CDR3 reads CASSRWVGSNQPQHF. The CDR3 DNA is TGTGCCAGCAGTCGGTGGGTGGGGAGCAATCAGCCCCAGCATTTT.